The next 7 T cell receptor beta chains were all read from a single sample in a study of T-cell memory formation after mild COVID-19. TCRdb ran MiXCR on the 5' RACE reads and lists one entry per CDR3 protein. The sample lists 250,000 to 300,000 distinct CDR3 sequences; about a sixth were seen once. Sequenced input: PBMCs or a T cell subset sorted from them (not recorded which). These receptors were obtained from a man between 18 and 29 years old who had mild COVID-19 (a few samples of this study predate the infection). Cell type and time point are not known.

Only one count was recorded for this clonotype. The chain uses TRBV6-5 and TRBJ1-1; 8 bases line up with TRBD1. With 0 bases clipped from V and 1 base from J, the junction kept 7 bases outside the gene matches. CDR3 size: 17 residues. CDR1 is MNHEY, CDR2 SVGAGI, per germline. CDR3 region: CASSYSNRGFRNTEAFF. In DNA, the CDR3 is TGTGCCAGCAGTTACTCCAACAGGGGGTTCAGGAACACTGAAGCTTTCTTT.

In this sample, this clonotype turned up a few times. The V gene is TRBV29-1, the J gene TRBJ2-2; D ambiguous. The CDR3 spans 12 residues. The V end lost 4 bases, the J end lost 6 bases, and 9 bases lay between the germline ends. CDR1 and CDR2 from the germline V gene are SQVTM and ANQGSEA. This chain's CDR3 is CSVATLAGELFF. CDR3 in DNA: TGCAGCGTTGCCACGCTGGCCGGGGAGCTGTTTTTT.

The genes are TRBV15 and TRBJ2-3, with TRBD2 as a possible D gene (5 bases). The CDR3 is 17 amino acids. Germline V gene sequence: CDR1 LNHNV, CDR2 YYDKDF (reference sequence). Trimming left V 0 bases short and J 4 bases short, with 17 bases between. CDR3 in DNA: TGTGCCACCAGCAGAGATCAGGCGGGCACCGGCTCAGATACGCAGTATTTT. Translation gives CATSRDQAGTGSDTQYF.

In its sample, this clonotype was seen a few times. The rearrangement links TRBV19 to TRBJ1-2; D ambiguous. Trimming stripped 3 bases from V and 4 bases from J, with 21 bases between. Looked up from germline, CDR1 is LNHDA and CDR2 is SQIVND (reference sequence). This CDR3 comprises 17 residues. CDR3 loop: CASSIIPDSESSYGYTF. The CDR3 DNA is TGTGCCAGTAGTATTATCCCGGACTCCGAGTCATCCTATGGCTACACCTTC.

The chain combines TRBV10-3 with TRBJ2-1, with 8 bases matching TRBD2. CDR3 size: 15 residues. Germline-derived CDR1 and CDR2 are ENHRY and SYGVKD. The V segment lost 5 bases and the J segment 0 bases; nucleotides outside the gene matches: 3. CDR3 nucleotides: TGTGCCATCAGTACTAGCGGCGGCTCCTACAATGAGCAGTTCTTC. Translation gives CAISTSGGSYNEQFF.

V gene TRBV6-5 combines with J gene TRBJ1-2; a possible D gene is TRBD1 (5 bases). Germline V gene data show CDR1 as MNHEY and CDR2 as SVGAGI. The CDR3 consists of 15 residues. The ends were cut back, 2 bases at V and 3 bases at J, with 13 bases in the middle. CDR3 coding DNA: TGTGCCAGCAGTTACAGCAGCGCAGGGCACTATGGCTACACCTTC. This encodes CASSYSSAGHYGYTF.

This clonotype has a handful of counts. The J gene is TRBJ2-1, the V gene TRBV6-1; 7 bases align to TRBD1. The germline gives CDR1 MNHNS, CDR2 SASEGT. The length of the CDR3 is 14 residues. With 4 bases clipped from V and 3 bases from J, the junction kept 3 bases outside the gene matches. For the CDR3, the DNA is TGTGCCAGCAGTGCCGGGACAGTCTACAATGAGCAGTTCTTC. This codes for CASSAGTVYNEQFF.